These 30 T cell receptor beta chains came from one sample sequenced in a study of CD8 T cells in ankylosing spondylitis. In TCRdb, the 5' RACE reads were re-called with MiXCR into one record per CDR3 protein. This table holds about 160,000 distinct CDR3 sequences, about 42% found once. Sequencing used synovial fluid, either unsorted or a sorted T cell fraction (not recorded which). The receptors here all came from a male donor with ankylosing spondylitis.

This chain joins TRBV7-8 and TRBJ2-7; tentatively, D is TRBD2 (7 bases). From germline, CDR1 is SGHVS and CDR2 FQNEAQ. V was trimmed by 8 bases and J by 4 bases, leaving 21 bases between them. CDR3 length: 15 residues. The CDR3 loop is CASGSVMGGPYEQYF. For the CDR3, the DNA is TGTGCCAGCGGATCAGTGATGGGGGGGCCTTACGAGCAGTACTTC.

This clonotype was counted only a few times. J is TRBJ2-1 and V is TRBV24-1, with unresolved D. The CDR3 is made up of 13 amino acids. The germline gives CDR1 KGHDR, CDR2 SFDVKD. V lost 5 bases, J lost 12 bases, and 16 bases lay in between. DNA of the CDR3: TGTGCCACCAGTGGGGATTACAGCTTCGCGCAGTTCTTC. Translating it yields CATSGDYSFAQFF.

The rearrangement uses TRBV2 and TRBJ1-4, with no clear D. V lost 7 bases, J lost 5 bases, and 23 bases lay in between. The CDR3 is 17 residues long. From germline, CDR1 is SNHLY and CDR2 FYNNEI. The CDR3 DNA is TGTGCCAGCACTCGAACGTACGGAGGTGGAAGAAATGAAAAACTGTTTTTT. Amino acids: CASTRTYGGGRNEKLFF.

The table lists this clonotype with a few counts. The chain couples TRBV7-9 to TRBJ2-2, with 7 bases that match TRBD1. With 5 bases clipped from V and 0 bases from J, the junction kept 6 bases outside the gene matches. CDR1 and CDR2 (germline): SEHNR, FQNEAQ (reference sequence). CDR3 length equals 16 residues. The CDR3 reads CASSNGTETNTGELFF. The CDR3, as DNA: TGTGCCAGCAGCAATGGGACAGAAACGAACACCGGGGAGCTGTTTTTT.

The J gene is TRBJ1-2, the V gene TRBV5-5, with D maybe TRBD1 (6 bases). V lost 0 bases and J 8 bases, leaving 14 bases between the germline ends. Germline V gene data show CDR1 as SGHKS and CDR2 as YYEKEE (reference sequence). The length of the CDR3 is 14 residues. This chain's CDR3 is CASSLGQGRKGYTF. The CDR3, as DNA: TGTGCCAGCAGCTTGGGGCAGGGGCGAAAGGGCTACACCTTC.

This clonotype has a handful of counts. The chain combines TRBV29-1 with TRBJ2-7; no clear D gene. The CDR3 contains 15 residues. Trimming left V 7 bases short and J 7 bases short, with 26 bases between. The germline CDR1 and CDR2 sequences are SQVTM and ANQGSEA. CDR3 in amino acids: CSAGPALAGDMEQYF. The CDR3 DNA follows: TGCAGCGCCGGACCGGCGTTAGCCGGAGATATGGAGCAGTACTTC.

The chain carries TRBV20-1 and TRBJ2-7, with a possible D match to TRBD2 (6 bases). This CDR3 has 14 amino acids. Between the trimmed V and J ends, which lost 1 base and 0 bases, there was a span of 10 bases. CDR1 and CDR2 from the germline V gene are DFQATT and SNEGSKA (reference sequence). CDR3 sequence (DNA): TGCAGTGCTAGAGGTCTAGCGTCCTCCTACGAGCAGTACTTC. Translated, it gives CSARGLASSYEQYF.

V usage is TRBV11-1 and J usage is TRBJ2-1, with D possibly matching TRBD2 (5 bases). The CDR3 is 19 residues long. Germline CDR1 SGHAT, CDR2 FQDESV (reference sequence). V was trimmed by 1 base and J by 0 bases, leaving 19 bases between them. DNA of the CDR3: TGTGCCAGCAGCTTAGTTCCTAGCCGTTTCATAAGCTCCTACAATGAGCAGTTCTTC. Its translation is CASSLVPSRFISSYNEQFF.

The chain carries TRBV7-2 and TRBJ1-3; D not resolved. The CDR3 runs to 17 residues. CDR1 is SGHTA and CDR2 is FQGNSA in the germline V gene. Between the trimmed V and J ends, which lost 5 bases and 4 bases, there was a span of 21 bases. The CDR3 here is CASSPHPQILGGNTIYF. DNA of the CDR3: TGTGCCAGCAGCCCCCACCCACAGATCCTTGGGGGAAACACCATATATTTT.

The table lists this clonotype with a few counts. This chain uses TRBV6-2 or TRBV6-3 with TRBJ2-7; D gene uncertain. V shed 3 bases and J shed 0 bases, with 15 bases lying between them. Per the germline V gene, CDR1 is MNHEY and CDR2 is SVGEGT. The CDR3 length is 16 residues. CDR3 region: CASSYEGYLSSYEQYF. The CDR3, as DNA: TGTGCCAGCAGTTATGAAGGGTACCTGAGCTCCTACGAGCAGTACTTC.

This clonotype was observed at least ten times. The chain joins TRBV6-2 or TRBV6-3 to TRBJ2-7; TRBD1 aligns across 8 bases. J was trimmed by 3 bases and V by 4 bases; bases with no gene match: 2. Germline V lookup: CDR1 MNHEY, CDR2 SVGEGT. The CDR3 is made up of 13 amino acids. CDR3 nucleotides: TGTGCCAGCAGTTGGGACAGGCACTACGAGCAGTACTTC. Translated, it gives CASSWDRHYEQYF.

This rearrangement joins TRBV7-3 to TRBJ1-1; no definite D call. Germline-derived CDR1 and CDR2 are SGHTA and FQGTGA. The CDR3 spans 13 residues. The germline V and J ends were trimmed by 0 bases and 9 bases, with 11 bases remaining between them. The CDR3 here is CASSLTYRVKAFF. CDR3 coding DNA: TGTGCCAGCAGCTTAACATATAGGGTCAAAGCTTTCTTT.

The chain has TRBV4-1 and TRBJ2-1; D not certain. Germline values: CDR1 MGHRA, CDR2 YSYEKL. The CDR3 runs to 13 residues. Trimming pared 4 bases from V and 3 bases from J, leaving 7 bases between. CDR3 nucleotides: TGCGCCAGCAGCCCACAAGGCTACAATGAGCAGTTCTTC. Translation: CASSPQGYNEQFF.

This clonotype came up a few times. The V and J genes are TRBV20-1 and TRBJ2-5; possibly TRBD2 for D (6 bases). There are 12 residues in the CDR3. Trimming left V 5 bases short and J 1 base short, with 8 bases between. The V gene's germline CDR1 is DFQATT and CDR2 SNEGSKA (reference sequence). CDR3 loop: CSASGVQETQYF. The CDR3, as DNA: TGCAGTGCTTCGGGGGTCCAAGAGACCCAGTACTTC.

This clonotype has only a few counts. J is TRBJ1-4 and V is TRBV12-3 or TRBV12-4; unclear D gene. V was pared by 3 bases and J by 5 bases, with 10 bases between. This CDR3 has 14 residues. The CDR3 loop reads CASSFGRENEKLFF. CDR3 nucleotides: TGTGCCAGCAGTTTTGGGCGAGAAAATGAAAAACTGTTTTTT.

This clonotype was detected ten times or more. This chain connects TRBV7-2 to TRBJ2-2; TRBD2 matches 8 bases. The CDR3 length is 15 residues. The germline gives CDR1 SGHTA, CDR2 FQGNSA. V lost 3 bases to trimming and J lost 2 bases; unmatched junction nucleotides: 2. This chain's CDR3 is CASSFVAGNTGELFF. CDR3 coding DNA: TGTGCCAGCAGCTTTGTAGCGGGAAACACCGGGGAGCTGTTTTTT.

V is TRBV12-3 or TRBV12-4 and J is TRBJ2-1; D may be TRBD2 (7 bases). The CDR3 sequence is 16 residues long. Between the trimmed V and J ends, which lost 3 bases and 4 bases, there was a span of 16 bases. Here the CDR3 DNA reads TGTGCCAGCAGTTTTGGGGTCGGGGGGCATTACAATGAGCAGTTCTTC. It is translated as CASSFGVGGHYNEQFF.

The V and J genes are TRBV10-3 and TRBJ2-7, with 9 positions matching TRBD2. J was trimmed by 5 bases and V by 4 bases; bases with no gene match: 9. Germline CDR1 and CDR2: ENHRY and SYGVKD. This CDR3 is built from 15 residues. The CDR3 sequence is CAISVSRGRAHEQYF. DNA for the CDR3: TGTGCCATCAGTGTGAGTCGCGGGAGGGCCCACGAGCAGTACTTC.

The V gene is TRBV7-9, the J gene TRBJ2-7; D gene uncertain. Trimming removed 4 bases from V and 1 base from J, with 5 bases in between. This CDR3 region has 12 residues. CDR1 SEHNR and CDR2 FQNEAQ come from the germline V gene (reference sequence). In DNA form, the CDR3 reads TGTGCCAGCAGCTCCCTTTCCTACGAGCAGTACTTC. It encodes CASSSLSYEQYF. Supplemented by reference TRBV7-9 and TRBJ2-7, the full variable domain reads DTGVSQNPRHKITKRGQNVTFRCDPISEHNRLYWYRQTLGQGPEFLTYFQNEAQLEKSRLLSDRFSAERPKGSFSTLEIQRTEQGDSAMYLCASSSLSYEQYFGPGTRLTVT.

V is TRBV20-1 and J is TRBJ1-2; D perhaps matches TRBD1 (6 bases). The CDR3 sequence is 14 residues long. Looked up from germline, CDR1 is DFQATT and CDR2 is SNEGSKA (reference sequence). V was trimmed by 0 bases and J by 4 bases, leaving 12 bases between them. CDR3 nucleotide sequence: TGCAGTGCTAGAGATCACGCAGGGGCCTATGGCTACACCTTC. As protein: CSARDHAGAYGYTF.

The chain uses TRBV18 and TRBJ1-1; D gene ambiguous. CDR1 is KGHSH, CDR2 LQKENI, per germline. Trimming stripped 4 bases from V and 1 base from J, with 10 bases between. CDR3 length equals 14 residues. CDR3 sequence (DNA): TGTGCCAGCTCACGTTGGACGAAGAACACTGAAGCTTTCTTT. Translated, it gives CASSRWTKNTEAFF.

This clonotype appeared many times. One end of the junction is discordant with germline, which a read error may explain. V and J are TRBV6-1 and TRBJ2-7, with D possibly being TRBD2 (7 bases). Germline V gives CDR1 MNHNS, CDR2 SASEGT. The CDR3 is 14 amino acids. The CDR3: CASSDSLDRGGLLF. CDR3 in DNA: TGTGCCAGCAGTGATTCCCTCGATAGGGGGGGACTGCTCTTC.

This clonotype was picked up a small number of times. This chain links TRBV12-3 or TRBV12-4 with TRBJ1-4; 7 bases map to TRBD1. J gave up 5 bases and V 2 bases, and 5 bases lay outside the gene matches. CDR3 length: 15 amino acids. CDR3 bases: TGTGCCAGCAGTTTAAATCAGGGGGGGAATGAAAAACTGTTTTTT. Translating gives CASSLNQGGNEKLFF.

This clonotype was picked up a small number of times. The chain links TRBV20-1 to TRBJ2-7; 14 nucleotides match TRBD2. The CDR3 sequence is 15 residues long. Per germline, CDR1 DFQATT and CDR2 SNEGSKA (reference sequence). The ends lost 8 bases at V and 6 bases at J; junction bases unmatched: 12. The CDR3 here is CSPGLAGVTHLEQYF. DNA of the CDR3: TGCAGTCCGGGACTAGCGGGAGTTACTCACCTCGAGCAGTACTTC.

This sequence joins TRBV7-4 and TRBJ2-5; D assignment may be TRBD1 or TRBD2 (5 bases each). Trimming removed 1 base from V and 0 bases from J, with 15 bases in between. Per germline, CDR1 SGHVT and CDR2 SQSDAQ. CDR3 length equals 17 residues. CDR3 loop: CASSLDPPGTYQETQYF. The CDR3 DNA is TGTGCCAGCAGCTTAGACCCCCCTGGGACGTACCAAGAGACCCAGTACTTC. The variable domain in full, with the rest retrieved from reference TRBV7-4 and TRBJ2-5, is GAGVSQSPRYKVAKRGRDVALRCDSISGHVTLYWYRQTLGQGSEVLTYSQSDAQRDKSGRPSGRFSAERPERSVSTLKIQRTEQGDSAVYLCASSLDPPGTYQETQYFGPGTRLLVL.

This clonotype was seen more than once but under ten times. The genes are TRBV9 and TRBJ2-7, with D perhaps TRBD1 (6 bases). The CDR3 extends over 14 amino acids. CDR1 is SGDLS, CDR2 YYNGEE, per germline. Trimming took 4 bases from V and 3 from J, leaving 14 bases between them. DNA of the CDR3: TGTGCCAGCAGCCCCGGTGGGGGCTTCTACGAGCAGTACTTC. As protein: CASSPGGGFYEQYF. Looking up the rest from reference TRBV9 and TRBJ2-7 gives the full variable domain: DSGVTQTPKHLITATGQRVTLRCSPRSGDLSVYWYQQSLDQGLQFLIQYYNGEERAKGNILERFSAQQFPDLHSELNLSSLELGDSALYFCASSPGGGFYEQYFGPGTRLTVT.

The table lists this clonotype with many counts. The chain has TRBV30 and TRBJ2-7; D is uncertain. Germline V gene data show CDR1 as GTSNPN and CDR2 as SVGIG (reference sequence). This CDR3 contains 12 residues. Trimming took 1 base from V and 4 from J, leaving 8 bases between them. CDR3 residues: CAWSEVGYEQYF. CDR3 coding DNA: TGTGCCTGGAGTGAAGTCGGGTACGAGCAGTACTTC.

The chain joins TRBV7-2 to TRBJ2-7, with D possibly matching TRBD1 (6 bases). The CDR3 has 18 amino acids. In germline, CDR1 is SGHTA, CDR2 FQGNSA. Trimming cost V 0 bases and J 3 bases, with 21 bases left between them. The CDR3 nucleotides read TGTGCCAGCAGCTTAGCTTACAGGGTTCCTAGCTCAAGCTACGAGCAGTACTTC. Translating gives CASSLAYRVPSSSYEQYF. Full variable domain (outside the CDR3, taken from reference TRBV7-2 and TRBJ2-7): GAGVSQSPSNKVTEKGKDVELRCDPISGHTALYWYRQSLGQGLEFLIYFQGNSAPDKSGLPSDRFSAERTGGSVSTLTIQRTQQEDSAVYLCASSLAYRVPSSSYEQYFGPGTRLTVT.

This clonotype was detected only a few times. The V and J genes are TRBV29-1 and TRBJ1-1; D may be TRBD1 (6 bases). Germline loops: CDR1 SQVTM, CDR2 ANQGSEA. V was clipped by 1 base and J by 1 base, with 7 bases between them. This CDR3 has 13 residues. CDR3 residues: CSVEGTANTEAFF. CDR3 in DNA: TGCAGCGTTGAAGGGACAGCGAACACTGAAGCTTTCTTT.

This clonotype was seen just once. The rearrangement uses TRBV11-2 and TRBJ2-1, with a weak D call TRBD2 (5 bases). The CDR3 extends over 15 amino acids. V was pared by 1 base and J by 4 bases, with 11 bases between. Germline V gene data show CDR1 as SGHAT and CDR2 as FQNNGV. CDR3 amino acids: CASSLATDLYNEQFF. CDR3 in DNA: TGTGCCAGCAGCTTAGCCACGGACTTGTACAATGAGCAGTTCTTC.